This entry describes one T cell receptor beta chain. Its specificity is not known. The sample belongs to a study of T cell responses to AZD1222 COVID-19 vaccine. Assay used: immunoSEQ multiplex PCR; TCRdb lists only in-frame clones, some missing. The sample lists 95,000 to 150,000 clones, approximately 92% occurring once. Study-level results: The repertoires were collected only after the peak T cell response. Reportedly, close to half of spike-specific TCRs are directed against unmutated variant regions.

Germline values: CDR1 MNHNS, CDR2 SASEGT. The V end was cut by 4 bases, the J end by 5 bases, with 20 bases between. The CDR3 contains 16 residues. The chain links TRBV6-1 to TRBJ2-5; the D gene is possibly TRBD2 (6 bases). Sequencing was performed on peripheral blood, taken on day 0 of AZD1222 vaccination. This clonotype was sampled from an adult in good health. CDR3 DNA sequence: TGTGCCAGCAGTGGGGGAGTAGGAGGGCCGGAGGAGACCCAGTACTTC. Protein: CASSGGVGGPEETQYF.